Reported below is one T cell receptor beta chain. TCRdb reprocessed the RT-PCR reads with MiXCR, giving one entry per CDR3 protein. The sample has about 14,000 distinct CDR3 sequences; around 85% are singletons. The data were obtained in a study of yellow fever vaccine responses in identical twins. The sequenced sample was T cells from blood (PBMCs), unsorted or a sorted subset (not recorded which), obtained before or after yellow fever vaccination (not recorded which). The sequence came from a woman between 18 and 29 years old who received the yellow fever vaccine.

CDR3 in amino acids: CASSHDLPEQYF. CDR3 in DNA: TGTGCCAGCAGCCACGACCTCCCCGAGCAGTACTTC. The V and J genes are TRBV14 and TRBJ2-7, with D uncertain. V dropped 3 bases and J dropped 6 bases, with 9 bases sitting between them. Germline V gene lookup returns CDR1 SGHDN and CDR2 FVKESK. The CDR3 is 12 amino acids.